Listed below are T cell receptor beta chains from one sample, sequenced in a study of shared clonotypes between healthy human individuals. Assay: immunoSEQ multiplex PCR; the TCRdb copy retains only in-frame clones and omits some. This sample carries about 820,000 clones, 90% to 95% of them seen once, and the ten largest clones take under 30%. The specimen sequenced was naive CD8+ T cells sorted from blood. These receptors all stem from a man under 40 in good health. The CDR3 runs from the conserved cysteine through the conserved F or W. The order of the fields is D gene, J gene, V gene, clone size, CDR3 DNA, CDR3 protein. D genes are given only for firm matches. Some rows have no size entry. The others give once, few or many, or a class for an expanded clone.

>.|TRBJ1-5|TRBV9|once
TGTGCCAGCAGCCCCAGCTGGGGGGTTCATCAGCCCCAGCATTTT
CASSPSWGVHQPQHF
>.|TRBJ2-7|TRBV27|.
TGTGCCAGCAGCGTGATGACAGGCTACGAGCAGTACTTC
CASSVMTGYEQYF
>.|TRBJ2-3|TRBV7-9|.
TGTGCCAGCAGCTTCTATGGCGGGGACACAGATACGCAGTATTTT
CASSFYGGDTDTQYF
>TRBD1|TRBJ2-7|TRBV4-1|.
TGCGCCAGCAGCCAGCCGGGACAGGGACACTACGAGCAGTACTTC
CASSQPGQGHYEQYF
>.|TRBJ1-2|TRBV4-1|few
TGCGCCAGCAGCCAAGCAACCGGGCGAGGCTATGGCTACACCTTC
CASSQATGRGYGYTF
>TRBD2|TRBJ2-1|TRBV18|.
TGTGCCAGCTCGCACTCCGATAGGGCGGGAGGTTTCTACAATGAGCAGTTCTTC
CASSHSDRAGGFYNEQFF
>.|TRBJ2-1|TRBV7-6|.
TGTGCCAGCAGCTTAGGTGCGGGGCTCTCCTACAATGAGCAGTTCTTC
CASSLGAGLSYNEQFF
>TRBD2|TRBJ2-7|TRBV7-6|.
TGTGCCAGCAGCTTAGCCTTGGGACTAGCGGGCTCACTCCCCTCCTACGAGCAGTACTTC
CASSLALGLAGSLPSYEQYF
>.|TRBJ2-5|TRBV11-2|.
TGTGCCAGCAGCTTAGAGGCCCGGCGGGGCCAAGAGACCCAGTACTTC
CASSLEARRGQETQYF
>.|TRBJ2-1|TRBV4-1|once
TGCGCCAGCAGCCAAGACCAAGGGGCCTACAATGAGCAGTTCTTC
CASSQDQGAYNEQFF
>TRBD1|TRBJ2-4|TRBV7-9|.
TGTGCCAGCAGCCCAGGACAGGGGAAAAACATTCAGTACTTC
CASSPGQGKNIQYF
>TRBD2|TRBJ2-7|TRBV5-4|.
TGTGCCAGCAGCTTCGGTGGTAGCGGGAGGATCTACGAGCAGTACTTC
CASSFGGSGRIYEQYF
>TRBD2|TRBJ2-3|TRBV15|.
TGTGCCACCAGCAGAGCGAGGGAGGGGTCAGATACGCAGTATTTT
CATSRAREGSDTQYF